The 27 T cell receptor beta chains in this list originate from one sample, sequenced in a study of early T cells in non-severe SARS-CoV-2 infection. From the 5' RACE reads, TCRdb called clonotypes with MiXCR, one entry per CDR3 protein. The data show about 110,000 distinct CDR3 sequences, with over 8.5% seen just once and about 8.1% held by the top ten. Source material: whole blood. These TCRs come from an adult who was a healthcare worker with PCR-confirmed SARS-CoV-2 infection or an uninfected control (not recorded which).

This clonotype was detected ten times or more. The chain joins TRBV3-1 to TRBJ2-1; 7 bases are shared with TRBD2. The V segment lost 1 base and the J segment 4 bases; nucleotides outside the gene matches: 4. Germline CDR1 reads LGHDT; CDR2 reads YNNKEL (reference sequence). This CDR3 comprises 15 residues. CDR3 in amino acids: CASSQGGTTYNEQFF. DNA for the CDR3: TGTGCCAGCAGCCAAGGGGGGACTACGTACAATGAGCAGTTCTTC.

The V call is TRBV12-3 or TRBV12-4, the J call TRBJ1-6, with D uncertain. The CDR3 covers 13 residues. Trimming took 4 bases from V and 6 from J, leaving 7 bases between them. CDR3 DNA: TGTGCCAGCAGTTGGACGGTTAATTCACCCCTCCACTTT. Translated, it gives CASSWTVNSPLHF.

The chain couples TRBV30 to TRBJ2-7, with D possibly TRBD1 on 5 matching bases. V was clipped by 1 base and J by 6 bases, with 10 bases between them. Germline lookup yields CDR1 GTSNPN and CDR2 SVGIG (reference sequence). The CDR3 sequence is 12 residues long. The DNA of the CDR3 is TGTGCCTGGAGTGACACAGGAAGCGAGCAGTACTTC. Amino acid sequence: CAWSDTGSEQYF.

The rearrangement uses TRBV28 and TRBJ2-7; TRBD2 might be the D (6 bases). The germline V gene encodes CDR1 MDHEN and CDR2 SYDVKM. Trimming took off 6 bases at V and 4 bases at J, with 13 bases between the two ends. The CDR3 has 13 residues. This CDR3 reads CASSPGTLYEQYF. The CDR3 DNA sequence: TGTGCCAGCAGCCCAGGGACTCTATACGAGCAGTACTTC.

Many counts were recorded for this clonotype. The chain has TRBV6-5 and TRBJ1-6; D might be TRBD1 (6 bases). This CDR3 has 14 residues. CDR1 is MNHEY, CDR2 SVGAGI, per germline. V lost 6 bases, J lost 7 bases, and 13 bases lay in between. The CDR3 sequence is CASRQDRLNSPLHF. CDR3 sequence (DNA): TGTGCCAGCAGACAAGACAGGTTAAATTCACCCCTCCACTTT.

At least ten counts were recorded for this clonotype. The chain is built from TRBV4-1 and TRBJ2-6, with D possibly TRBD1 on 5 matching bases. CDR1 is MGHRA, CDR2 YSYEKL, per germline. This CDR3 spans 17 amino acids. V dropped 4 bases and J dropped 2 bases, with 15 bases sitting between them. The CDR3 spells CASSRISSGTGANVLTF. The CDR3 coding sequence is TGCGCCAGCAGCCGCATATCTTCAGGGACTGGGGCCAACGTCCTGACTTTC.

This clonotype occurred many times. The chain carries TRBV6-5 and TRBJ2-7, with D tentatively TRBD1 (5 bases). This CDR3 spans 15 amino acids. Germline loops: CDR1 MNHEY, CDR2 SVGAGI. Trimming took 5 bases from V and 0 from J, leaving 14 bases between them. This chain's CDR3 is CASSPGSDSSYEQYF. CDR3 DNA sequence: TGTGCCAGCAGTCCCGGATCAGACAGCTCCTACGAGCAGTACTTC.

This chain joins TRBV6-5 and TRBJ2-3; D not certain. Trimming took off 2 bases at V and 0 bases at J, with 9 bases between the two ends. The CDR3 has 15 amino acids. CDR1 is MNHEY and CDR2 is SVGAGI in the germline V gene. DNA of the CDR3: TGTGCCAGCAGTTACAAAGCGCCTAGCACAGATACGCAGTATTTT. This gives the protein CASSYKAPSTDTQYF.

The V call is TRBV20-1, the J call TRBJ1-3; 8 nucleotides agree with TRBD1. CDR1 and CDR2 from the germline V gene are DFQATT and SNEGSKA (reference sequence). The CDR3 sequence is 13 residues long. The junction had 2 bases not matched to a gene; V was cut back by 7 bases and J by 0 bases. Here the CDR3 reads CSVTGASGNTIYF. CDR3 DNA: TGCAGTGTGACAGGGGCCTCTGGAAACACCATATATTTT.

The sample holds many counts of this clonotype. V is TRBV28 and J is TRBJ2-1; D gene uncertain. The germline gives CDR1 MDHEN, CDR2 SYDVKM. The CDR3 is made up of 13 amino acids. V lost 5 bases to trimming and J lost 2 bases, with 7 bases between them. CDR3 in DNA: TGTGCCAGCAGTCCTCCCCCCTACAATGAGCAGTTCTTC. Protein product: CASSPPPYNEQFF.

This clonotype occurred many times. The chain employs TRBV20-1 and TRBJ1-1; weak D call: TRBD1 (6 bases). The CDR3 covers 14 residues. The ends were cut back, 1 base at V and 0 bases at J, with 9 bases in the middle. Germline-derived CDR1 and CDR2 are DFQATT and SNEGSKA (reference sequence). The CDR3 DNA is TGCAGTGCTAGAGCAGGGGCCATGAACACTGAAGCTTTCTTT. Its translation is CSARAGAMNTEAFF.

This clonotype occurred a few times. V gene TRBV7-9 combines with J gene TRBJ2-7; D possibly corresponds to TRBD1 (6 bases). The CDR3 contains 13 residues. The germline gives CDR1 SEHNR, CDR2 FQNEAQ (reference sequence). V shed 8 bases and J shed 2 bases, with 13 bases lying between them. As DNA, the CDR3 is TGTGCCAGCCGGGACATTCTCACCTACGAGCAGTACTTC. Translation: CASRDILTYEQYF.

This clonotype was counted between two and nine times. This sequence joins TRBV7-9 and TRBJ2-7; no reliable D call. V was trimmed by 7 bases and J by 6 bases, leaving 10 bases between them. CDR3 size: 11 residues. Germline CDR1 reads SEHNR; CDR2 reads FQNEAQ (reference sequence). The DNA of the CDR3 is TGTGCCAGCATCGCCCCGGGCGAGCAGTACTTC. This codes for CASIAPGEQYF.

This clonotype was recorded many times. V gene TRBV11-2 combines with J gene TRBJ2-5; no firm D call. Germline assignment: CDR1 SGHAT and CDR2 FQNNGV. The V end was cut by 5 bases, the J end by 4 bases, with 14 bases between. This CDR3 is built from 14 residues. CDR3 region: CASSEKGLGETQYF. CDR3 DNA sequence: TGTGCCAGCAGCGAAAAGGGTCTTGGAGAGACCCAGTACTTC.

This clonotype was observed a handful of times. The chain is built from TRBV20-1 and TRBJ2-7; D is unclear. The germline gives CDR1 DFQATT, CDR2 SNEGSKA (reference sequence). This CDR3 has 16 residues. Trimming stripped 1 base from V and 5 bases from J, with 21 bases between. The CDR3 spells CSARGSPWGLYDEQYF. The DNA for the CDR3 is TGCAGTGCTAGAGGTTCCCCCTGGGGATTGTACGACGAGCAGTACTTC.

At least ten counts were recorded for this clonotype. The rearrangement uses TRBV7-7 and TRBJ2-5; 10 nucleotides line up with TRBD2. Germline V gives CDR1 SSHAT, CDR2 FNYEAQ (reference sequence). This CDR3 has 15 amino acids. V shed 6 bases and J 4 bases; nucleotides not matched to a gene: 8. The CDR3 sequence: CASSVGLAYRETQYF. The CDR3 nucleotides read TGTGCCAGCAGTGTGGGACTAGCGTACCGAGAGACCCAGTACTTC.

At least ten counts were recorded for this clonotype. As DNA, the CDR3 is TGTGCCAGCAGTTCTCGGGTCGAGCAGTACTTC. Translating it yields CASSSRVEQYF. The rearrangement joins TRBV12-3 or TRBV12-4 to TRBJ2-7; D gene unclear. The CDR3 consists of 11 residues. Trimming pared 4 bases from V and 6 bases from J, leaving 7 bases between.

This clonotype was recorded at least ten times. V gene TRBV20-1 combines with J gene TRBJ1-2; D gene ambiguous. The V end lost 1 base, the J end lost 8 bases, and 14 bases lay between the germline ends. The CDR3 is made up of 13 amino acids. Per germline, CDR1 DFQATT and CDR2 SNEGSKA (reference sequence). The CDR3: CSARAWGGRGYTF. Written as DNA, the CDR3 is TGCAGTGCTAGAGCCTGGGGAGGGAGAGGCTACACCTTC.

This clonotype showed up many times. This sequence joins TRBV20-1 and TRBJ1-1; no clear D. This CDR3 is built from 14 residues. The ends were cut back, 4 bases at V and 5 bases at J, with 17 bases in the middle. Germline assignment: CDR1 DFQATT and CDR2 SNEGSKA (reference sequence). The CDR3 reads CSATPVDGATEAFF. The CDR3 nucleotides are TGCAGTGCTACGCCAGTCGACGGAGCTACTGAAGCTTTCTTT.

This clonotype was picked up a small number of times. A much bigger clone sits one base away, suggesting this may be a read error. The V and J genes are TRBV29-1 and TRBJ1-1, with a tentative D call TRBD1 (5 bases). The V gene's germline CDR1 is SQVTM and CDR2 ANQGSEA. The CDR3 has 11 residues. V gave up 6 bases and J gave up 13 bases, with 18 bases separating them. This chain's CDR3 is CSVLVGVGVFF. For the CDR3, the DNA is TGCAGCGTCCTCGTGGGGGTCGGAGTTTTCTTT.

This clonotype was recorded many times. CDR3 loop: CASSPGPLVTQYF. In nucleotides, the CDR3 is TGTGCCAGCAGTCCGGGACCACTCGTGACGCAGTATTTT. The chain combines TRBV27 with TRBJ2-3, with D possibly called TRBD1 or TRBD2 (5 bases each). CDR1 and CDR2 from the germline V gene are MNHEY and SMNVEV (reference sequence). This CDR3 is 13 amino acids long. The ends were cut back, 5 bases at V and 9 bases at J, with 15 bases in the middle.

This clonotype appeared many times. The chain combines TRBV10-3 with TRBJ2-7, with TRBD2 identical over 8 bases. Germline V gene data show CDR1 as ENHRY and CDR2 as SYGVKD. J was trimmed by 2 bases and V by 3 bases; bases with no gene match: 6. This CDR3 contains 15 residues. CDR3 in amino acids: CAISEGTRSTYEQYF. DNA for the CDR3: TGTGCCATCAGTGAAGGGACTAGGTCGACCTACGAGCAGTACTTC.

The chain has TRBV5-1 and TRBJ2-5, with TRBD1 as a possible D gene (6 bases). The germline V gene has CDR1 SGHRS and CDR2 YFSETQ. V lost 0 bases and J 2 bases, leaving 8 bases between the germline ends. CDR3 length: 14 residues. The CDR3 spells CASSLADRQETQYF. CDR3 in DNA: TGCGCCAGCAGCTTGGCGGACAGACAAGAGACCCAGTACTTC. Complete variable domain (other parts from reference TRBV5-1 and TRBJ2-5): KAGVTQTPRYLIKTRGQQVTLSCSPISGHRSVSWYQQTPGQGLQFLFEYFSETQRNKGNFPGRFSGRQFSNSRSEMNVSTLELGDSALYLCASSLADRQETQYFGPGTRLLVL.

This clonotype was found many times. The rearrangement links TRBV20-1 to TRBJ2-3, with 7 bases that match TRBD2. The length of the CDR3 is 14 residues. With V trimmed by 3 bases and J by 4 bases, 7 bases remained unmatched. CDR1 is DFQATT, CDR2 SNEGSKA, per germline (reference sequence). The CDR3 loop is CSARKSGKADTQYF. CDR3 sequence (DNA): TGCAGTGCTAGGAAAAGCGGGAAGGCAGATACGCAGTATTTT.

Only a few counts were recorded for this clonotype. The chain combines TRBV3-1 with TRBJ1-1; D uncertain. The germline V gene has CDR1 LGHDT and CDR2 YNNKEL (reference sequence). Between the trimmed V and J ends, which lost 4 bases and 3 bases, there was a span of 9 bases. The CDR3 covers 13 residues. Here the CDR3 DNA reads TGTGCCAGCAGCCTTAACAGAGACACTGAAGCTTTCTTT. It encodes CASSLNRDTEAFF. The full variable domain, in which reference TRBV3-1 and TRBJ1-1 provide the parts outside the CDR3, is DTAVSQTPKYLVTQMGNDKSIKCEQNLGHDTMYWYKQDSKKFLKIMFSYNNKELIINETVPNRFSPKSPDKAHLNLHINSLELGDSAVYFCASSLNRDTEAFFGQGTRLTVV.

This chain connects TRBV6-2 or TRBV6-3 to TRBJ2-2; D possibly matches TRBD1 or TRBD2 (6 bases each). CDR3 length: 15 amino acids. With 2 bases removed from V and 1 base from J, the gap between germline ends came to 8 bases. Germline values: CDR1 MNHEY, CDR2 SVGEGT. The CDR3 bases are TGTGCCAGCAGTTACCGGGGGCGGAACACCGGGGAGCTGTTTTTT. Protein: CASSYRGRNTGELFF.

This clonotype was seen only a few times. The rearrangement uses TRBV4-1 and TRBJ2-7; the D gene could be TRBD1 or TRBD2 (5 bases each). Germline V gene sequence: CDR1 MGHRA, CDR2 YSYEKL. The CDR3 covers 16 residues. The germline V and J ends were trimmed by 3 bases and 0 bases, with 15 bases remaining between them. The CDR3 nucleotides read TGCGCCAGCAGCCAGGAGCCCCAGGGAGCCTCCTACGAGCAGTACTTC. Its protein is CASSQEPQGASYEQYF.